The clone carrying this T cell receptor (beta chain) occurred once. Germline CDR1 reads GTSNPN; CDR2 reads SVGIG (reference sequence). The CDR3 is made up of 12 amino acids. Trimming took 3 bases from V and 5 from J, leaving 9 bases between them. These data are taken from a study of shared clonotypes between healthy human individuals. Repertoires were generated with immunoSEQ multiplex PCR, while TCRdb's copy carries only in-frame clones and drops some. This repertoire shows fewer than 2.5 million clones, 93% found once; its top ten account for about 0.38%. The chain carries TRBV30 and TRBJ2-3; possibly TRBD1 for D (5 bases). The sample taken for sequencing was naive CD4+ T cells from PBMCs. The subset here: CD45RA+ positively selected. The clonotype comes from a man between 18 and 35 years old in good health. Some clones in this sample may be carry-over from other donors' samples. The CDR3 sequence: CAWSPRGDTQYF. The CDR3 nucleotides read TGTGCCTGGAGCCCTAGGGGAGATACGCAGTATTTT.